Each of the 26 T cell receptor beta chains below was sequenced from the same sample in a study of blood T cell repertoires in COVID-19. Sequencing was performed with immunoSEQ multiplex PCR; in TCRdb, only in-frame clones are kept and a portion is missing. Of around 65,000 clones in the sample, roughly four fifths were seen once. Sequencing was performed on peripheral blood. These receptors came from a man aged 55 to 69 with acute or convalescent COVID-19.

The chain has TRBV3-1 (or the pseudogene TRBV3-2) and TRBJ2-1; weak D call: TRBD1 (6 bases). CDR3 length equals 9 residues. CDR1 is LGHDT and CDR2 is YNNKEL in the germline V gene (reference sequence). The CDR3 DNA reads TGTACACAGGGCAATGAGCAGTTCTTC. Its protein product is CTQGNEQFF.

This chain links TRBV19 with TRBJ2-2, with 11 bases fitting TRBD2. This CDR3 spans 17 amino acids. V shed 4 bases and J 1 base; nucleotides not matched to a gene: 5. Germline V gene sequence: CDR1 LNHDA, CDR2 SQIVND (reference sequence). CDR3 coding DNA: TGTGCCAGTAGTACATATCTAGCGGGAGGGAACACCGGGGAGCTGTTTTTT. Its protein is CASSTYLAGGNTGELFF.

V and J are TRBV19 and TRBJ2-1; 10 bases map to TRBD2. J gave up 4 bases and V 4 bases, and 7 bases lay outside the gene matches. CDR1 and CDR2 (germline): LNHDA, SQIVND (reference sequence). The CDR3 sequence is 16 residues long. CDR3 sequence reads: CASSTLLAGPYNEQFF. The CDR3 bases are TGTGCCAGTAGTACCCTACTAGCGGGGCCTTACAATGAGCAGTTCTTC.

The chain combines TRBV10-3 with TRBJ1-1; TRBD1 aligns across 8 bases. Germline assignment: CDR1 ENHRY and CDR2 SYGVKD. The CDR3 covers 19 residues. J lost 3 bases, V lost 0 bases, and 15 bases had no gene match. CDR3 nucleotides: TGTGCCATCAGTGAGTCACTCGGGGCATTGACAGGGGAGGACACTGAAGCTTTCTTT. Translating gives CAISESLGALTGEDTEAFF.

J is TRBJ2-3 and V is TRBV7-2; 11 bases are a match to TRBD2. With V trimmed by 5 bases and J by 0 bases, 4 bases remained unmatched. The CDR3 runs 16 residues. CDR1 and CDR2 (germline): SGHTA, FQGNSA. DNA for the CDR3: TGTGCCAGCAGCCGGACTAGCGGGCTTAGCACAGATACGCAGTATTTT. This sequence encodes CASSRTSGLSTDTQYF. Supplemented by reference TRBV7-2 and TRBJ2-3, the full variable domain reads GAGVSQSPSNKVTEKGKDVELRCDPISGHTALYWYRQSLGQGLEFLIYFQGNSAPDKSGLPSDRFSAERTGGSVSTLTIQRTQQEDSAVYLCASSRTSGLSTDTQYFGPGTRLTVL.

The V gene is TRBV19, the J gene TRBJ2-2, with TRBD1 identical over 8 bases. CDR3 length: 15 amino acids. The V segment lost 6 bases and the J segment 5 bases; nucleotides outside the gene matches: 8. Germline loops: CDR1 LNHDA, CDR2 SQIVND (reference sequence). The CDR3 loop reads CASREGQEGTGELFF. The CDR3, as DNA: TGTGCCAGTAGGGAGGGACAGGAGGGAACCGGGGAGCTGTTTTTT.

The chain uses TRBV14 and TRBJ2-1, with D maybe TRBD1 (5 bases). Germline CDR1 is SGHDN and CDR2 is FVKESK. Between the trimmed V and J ends, which lost 0 bases and 6 bases, there was a span of 9 bases. CDR3 length equals 14 residues. CDR3 coding DNA: TGTGCCAGCAGCCAAGATGTGACAGCCAATGAGCAGTTCTTC. Amino acid sequence: CASSQDVTANEQFF.

This sequence joins TRBV5-1 and TRBJ2-3; possibly TRBD2 for D (6 bases). The CDR3 runs 15 residues. V lost 3 bases and J 5 bases, leaving 16 bases between the germline ends. CDR1 SGHRS and CDR2 YFSETQ come from the germline V gene. The CDR3 nucleotides read TGCGCCAGCAGCTCGGCGGGAAAGACCAGAGATACGCAGTATTTT. Translated: CASSSAGKTRDTQYF.

The chain is built from TRBV2 and TRBJ2-7; D unresolved. The CDR3 runs 14 residues. Per the germline V gene, CDR1 is SNHLY and CDR2 is FYNNEI. V was pared by 1 base and J by 0 bases, with 7 bases between. CDR3 sequence (DNA): TGTGCCAGCAGTGAAGGGTCAGTCTCCTACGAGCAGTACTTC. Translation: CASSEGSVSYEQYF.

This chain uses TRBV20-1 with TRBJ2-1; D unresolved. V was shortened by 3 bases and J by 10 bases, with 10 bases between the two germline ends. The CDR3 covers 11 residues. The V gene's germline CDR1 is DFQATT and CDR2 SNEGSKA (reference sequence). The CDR3 sequence is CSASPRVEQFF. DNA of the CDR3: TGCAGTGCTAGTCCTCGGGTAGAGCAGTTCTTC.

The chain links TRBV6-5 to TRBJ2-1, with TRBD1 identical over 7 bases. Germline loops: CDR1 MNHEY, CDR2 SVGAGI. CDR3 length equals 13 residues. V shed 6 bases, J shed 6 bases, and the junction held 5 bases outside the gene matches. The CDR3 nucleotides are TGTGCCAGCAGCAGAGGGACAGTCAATGAGCAGTTCTTC. This sequence encodes CASSRGTVNEQFF.

The chain uses TRBV6-6 and TRBJ2-3; weak D call: TRBD1 (6 bases). Trimming took 6 bases from V and 2 from J, leaving 21 bases between them. CDR3 length: 17 amino acids. Germline V gene lookup returns CDR1 MNHNY and CDR2 SVGAGI (reference sequence). The DNA of the CDR3 is TGTGCCAGCAGGCGAGAACTACAGGGTGGCCACACAGATACGCAGTATTTT. Residues: CASRRELQGGHTDTQYF.

The J gene is TRBJ1-1, the V gene TRBV19; the match to TRBD1 covers 8 bases. The CDR3 has 15 amino acids. V lost 6 bases and J lost 2; bases outside the gene matches: 8. The germline gives CDR1 LNHDA, CDR2 SQIVND (reference sequence). CDR3 in amino acids: CASRGQGMGNTEAFF. The CDR3 coding sequence is TGTGCCAGTAGAGGACAGGGTATGGGAAACACTGAAGCTTTCTTT.

The rearrangement joins TRBV7-9 to TRBJ1-1; the match to TRBD1 covers 8 bases. CDR1 is SEHNR and CDR2 is FQNEAQ in the germline V gene (reference sequence). V lost 1 base to trimming and J lost 8 bases; unmatched junction nucleotides: 3. The CDR3 covers 13 residues. The CDR3 sequence is CASSLVGDREAFF. The CDR3 region has the DNA TGTGCCAGCAGCTTAGTGGGGGACAGGGAAGCTTTCTTT.

CDR3 amino acids: CASSKGKRDGTDTQYF. DNA for the CDR3: TGTGCCAGCAGCAAAGGCAAGCGGGACGGCACAGATACGCAGTATTTT. The V gene is TRBV21-1, the J gene TRBJ2-3; the table gives TRBD2 as D, unverified against the DNA. TRBV21-1 is recorded as a pseudogene. The CDR3 has 16 amino acids.

This clone showed up just once. This chain joins TRBV15 and TRBJ2-3; no firm D call. Germline CDR1 LNHNV, CDR2 YYDKDF (reference sequence). The CDR3 is 13 amino acids. Trimming stripped 0 bases from V and 2 bases from J, with 3 bases between. Written as DNA, the CDR3 is TGTGCCACCAGCAGAGACTTCACAGATACGCAGTATTTT. Its translation is CATSRDFTDTQYF.

The gene calls are TRBV11-2 and TRBJ2-7; D remains unclear. The germline V gene encodes CDR1 SGHAT and CDR2 FQNNGV. This CDR3 has 15 residues. V lost 6 bases and J lost 3, with 18 bases in between. The CDR3 region has the DNA TGTGCCAGCAGTCTCTATCGTCAGCCAGGCTACGAGCAGTACTTC. Its translation is CASSLYRQPGYEQYF. Supplemented by reference TRBV11-2 and TRBJ2-7, the full variable domain reads EAGVAQSPRYKIIEKRQSVAFWCNPISGHATLYWYQQILGQGPKLLIQFQNNGVVDDSQLPKDRFSAERLKGVDSTLKIQPAKLEDSAVYLCASSLYRQPGYEQYFGPGTRLTVT.

The chain links TRBV19 to TRBJ1-1; 7 bases line up with TRBD1. The trim removed 9 bases at V and 5 bases at J, leaving 9 bases unmatched. This CDR3 spans 13 amino acids. Germline CDR1 and CDR2: LNHDA and SQIVND (reference sequence). The CDR3 coding sequence is TGTGCCAGCTCCGTTAACAGGGGAACTGAAGCTTTCTTT. This sequence encodes CASSVNRGTEAFF.

The genes are TRBV3-1 (or the pseudogene TRBV3-2) and TRBJ2-4; tentative D call: TRBD1 (6 bases). This CDR3 region has 13 residues. Germline V gene sequence: CDR1 LGHDT, CDR2 YNNKEL (reference sequence). CDR3 DNA sequence: TGTGCTGCAGGGGAGTTGGCCAAAAACATTCAGTACTTC. This encodes CAAGELAKNIQYF.

J is TRBJ2-7 and V is TRBV28; TRBD2 agrees at 8 bases. The CDR3 is 15 residues long. Germline V lookup: CDR1 MDHEN, CDR2 SYDVKM. The trim removed 5 bases at V and 2 bases at J, leaving 8 bases unmatched. Here the CDR3 reads CASSQAGASTYEQYF. As DNA, the CDR3 is TGTGCCAGCAGTCAAGCGGGAGCCAGTACCTACGAGCAGTACTTC.

The rearrangement uses TRBV6-5 and TRBJ1-5; no definite D call. V lost 0 bases, J lost 4 bases, and 10 bases lay in between. The CDR3 runs to 15 residues. Germline loops: CDR1 MNHEY, CDR2 SVGAGI. CDR3 region: CASSYSTGSNQPQHF. In DNA form, the CDR3 reads TGTGCCAGCAGTTACTCGACGGGGTCAAATCAGCCCCAGCATTTT.

This chain connects TRBV28 to TRBJ2-2; D possibly corresponds to TRBD2 (6 bases). The V and J ends lost 6 bases and 5 bases respectively, with 13 bases between them. CDR3 length: 14 residues. Per the germline V gene, CDR1 is MDHEN and CDR2 is SYDVKM. The CDR3 nucleotides are TGTGCCAGCAGGGAGGGAAGGAGGACCGGGGAGCTGTTTTTT. This sequence encodes CASREGRRTGELFF.

The V and J genes are TRBV4-3 and TRBJ2-7; 10 bases align to TRBD1. The CDR3 spans 14 residues. Germline V gives CDR1 LGHNA, CDR2 YSLEER. Losses at the gene ends were 1 base for V and 5 bases for J; bases not matched to a gene: 2. The CDR3 coding sequence is TGCGCCAGCAGCCAAGGGACAGGGGGAAACGAGCAGTACTTC. Translated, it gives CASSQGTGGNEQYF.

The genes are TRBV28 and TRBJ1-5; 7 bases match TRBD1. The CDR3 consists of 14 residues. Germline V gene data show CDR1 as MDHEN and CDR2 as SYDVKM. Trimming cost V 7 bases and J 3 bases; bases outside gene matches: 6. Written as DNA, the CDR3 is TGTGCCAGCACCGAGGGACAGCCCAATCAGCCCCAGCATTTT. This encodes CASTEGQPNQPQHF.

The V and J genes are TRBV10-1 and TRBJ2-3; the match to TRBD1 covers 8 bases. The CDR3 runs to 14 residues. J lost 3 bases, V lost 6 bases, and 5 bases had no gene match. CDR1 and CDR2 from the germline V gene are WNHNN and SYGVQD (reference sequence). CDR3 residues: CASSQRTGTDTQYF. CDR3 in DNA: TGCGCCAGCAGCCAAAGGACAGGGACAGATACGCAGTATTTT.

V gene TRBV27 combines with J gene TRBJ1-4; D is perhaps TRBD1 (5 bases). This CDR3 has 14 residues. CDR1 and CDR2 from the germline V gene are MNHEY and SMNVEV (reference sequence). Trimming pared 8 bases from V and 0 bases from J, leaving 10 bases between. CDR3 coding DNA: TGTGCCAGCGGGGGGTTCGCAACTAATGAAAAACTGTTTTTT. Encoded protein: CASGGFATNEKLFF.